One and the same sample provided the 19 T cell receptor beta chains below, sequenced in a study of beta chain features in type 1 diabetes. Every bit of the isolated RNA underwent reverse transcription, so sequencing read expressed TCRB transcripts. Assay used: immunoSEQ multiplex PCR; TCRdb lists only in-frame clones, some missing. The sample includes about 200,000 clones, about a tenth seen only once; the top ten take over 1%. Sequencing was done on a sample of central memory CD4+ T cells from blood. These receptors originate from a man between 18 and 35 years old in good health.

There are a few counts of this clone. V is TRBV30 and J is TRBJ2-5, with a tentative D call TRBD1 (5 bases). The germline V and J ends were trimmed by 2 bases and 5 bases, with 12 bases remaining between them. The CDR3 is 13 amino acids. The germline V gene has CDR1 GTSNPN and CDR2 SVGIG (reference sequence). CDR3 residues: CAWSKGVEETQYF. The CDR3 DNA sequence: TGTGCCTGGAGTAAAGGGGTTGAGGAGACCCAGTACTTC. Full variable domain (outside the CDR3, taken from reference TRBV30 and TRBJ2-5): SQTIHQWPATLVQPVGSPLSLECTVEGTSNPNLYWYRQAAGRGLQLLFYSVGIGQISSEVPQNLSASRPQDRQFILSSKKLLLSDSGFYLCAWSKGVEETQYFGPGTRLLVL.

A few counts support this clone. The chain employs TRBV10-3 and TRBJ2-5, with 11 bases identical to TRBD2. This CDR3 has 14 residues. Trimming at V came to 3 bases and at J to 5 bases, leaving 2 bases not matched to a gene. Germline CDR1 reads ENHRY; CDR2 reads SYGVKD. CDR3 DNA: TGTGCCATCAGTGACAGGACTAGCGGGGAGACCCAGTACTTC. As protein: CAISDRTSGETQYF.

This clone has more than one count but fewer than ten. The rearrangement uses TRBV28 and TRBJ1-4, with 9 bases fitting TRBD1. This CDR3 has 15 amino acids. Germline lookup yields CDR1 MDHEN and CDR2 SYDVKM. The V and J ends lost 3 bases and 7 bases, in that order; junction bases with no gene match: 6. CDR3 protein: CASSFLTGGIEKLFF. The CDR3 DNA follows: TGTGCCAGCAGTTTCCTGACAGGGGGGATTGAAAAACTGTTTTTT. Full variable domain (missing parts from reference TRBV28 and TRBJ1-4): DVKVTQSSRYLVKRTGEKVFLECVQDMDHENMFWYRQDPGLGLRLIYFSYDVKMKEKGDIPEGYSVSREKKERFSLILESASTNQTSMYLCASSFLTGGIEKLFFGSGTQLSVL.

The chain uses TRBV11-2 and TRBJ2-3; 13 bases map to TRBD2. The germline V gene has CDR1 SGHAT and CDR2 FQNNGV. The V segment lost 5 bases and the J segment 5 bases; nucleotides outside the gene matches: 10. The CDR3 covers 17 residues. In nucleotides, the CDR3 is TGTGCCAGCAGCCTCCGACTAGCGGGAGGCCGGATAGATACGCAGTATTTT. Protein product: CASSLRLAGGRIDTQYF.

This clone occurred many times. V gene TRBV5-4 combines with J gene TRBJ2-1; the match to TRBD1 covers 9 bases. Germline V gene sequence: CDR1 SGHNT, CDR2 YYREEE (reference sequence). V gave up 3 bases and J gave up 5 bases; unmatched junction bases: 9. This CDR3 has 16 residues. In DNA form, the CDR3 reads TGTGCCAGCAGCTCGGGGACAGGGATGGTGAACAATGAGCAGTTCTTC. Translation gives CASSSGTGMVNNEQFF.

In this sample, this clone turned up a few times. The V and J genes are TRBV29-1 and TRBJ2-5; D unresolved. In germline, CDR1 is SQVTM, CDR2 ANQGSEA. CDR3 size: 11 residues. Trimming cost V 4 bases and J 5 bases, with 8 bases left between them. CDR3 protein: CSVGEYETQYF. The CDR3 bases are TGCAGCGTTGGAGAGTACGAGACCCAGTACTTC. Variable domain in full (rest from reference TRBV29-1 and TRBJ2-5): SAVISQKPSRDICQRGTSLTIQCQVDSQVTMMFWYRQQPGQSLTLIATANQGSEATYESGFVIDKFPISRPNLTFSTLTVSNMSPEDSSIYLCSVGEYETQYFGPGTRLLVL.

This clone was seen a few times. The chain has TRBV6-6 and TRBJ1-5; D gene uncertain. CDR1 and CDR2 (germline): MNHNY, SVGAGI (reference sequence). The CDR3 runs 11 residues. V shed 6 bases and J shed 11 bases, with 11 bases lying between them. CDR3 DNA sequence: TGTGCCAGCAGCCCCAATCAAGCCCAGCATTTT. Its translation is CASSPNQAQHF.

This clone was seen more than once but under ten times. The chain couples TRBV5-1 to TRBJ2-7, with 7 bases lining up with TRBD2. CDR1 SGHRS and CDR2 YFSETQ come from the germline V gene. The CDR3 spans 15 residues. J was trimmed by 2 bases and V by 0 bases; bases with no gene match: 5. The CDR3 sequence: CASSLVASGPYEQYF. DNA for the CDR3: TGCGCCAGCAGCTTGGTTGCTAGCGGCCCCTACGAGCAGTACTTC.

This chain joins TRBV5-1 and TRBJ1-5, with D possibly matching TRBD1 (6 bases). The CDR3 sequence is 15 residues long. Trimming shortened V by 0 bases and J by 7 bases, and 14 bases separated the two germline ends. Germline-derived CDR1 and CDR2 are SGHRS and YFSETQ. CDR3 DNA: TGCGCCAGCAGCTTGGTCGCAGGGGAGGGCCAGCCCCAGCATTTT. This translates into CASSLVAGEGQPQHF.

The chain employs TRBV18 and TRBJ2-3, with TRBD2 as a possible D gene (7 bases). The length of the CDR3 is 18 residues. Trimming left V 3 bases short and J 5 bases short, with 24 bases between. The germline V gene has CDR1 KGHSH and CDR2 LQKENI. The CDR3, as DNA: TGTGCCAGCTCACCGAGCCTACCCAGAGGGGGGGTTCAAGATACGCAGTATTTT. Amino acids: CASSPSLPRGGVQDTQYF.

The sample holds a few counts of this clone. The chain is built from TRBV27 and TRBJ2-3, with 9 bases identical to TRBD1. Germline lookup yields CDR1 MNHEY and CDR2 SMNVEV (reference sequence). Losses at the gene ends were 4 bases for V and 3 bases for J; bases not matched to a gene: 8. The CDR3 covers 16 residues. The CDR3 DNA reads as TGTGCCAGCAGTTGGGGACAGGGTGGGTTGACAGATACGCAGTATTTT. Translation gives CASSWGQGGLTDTQYF.

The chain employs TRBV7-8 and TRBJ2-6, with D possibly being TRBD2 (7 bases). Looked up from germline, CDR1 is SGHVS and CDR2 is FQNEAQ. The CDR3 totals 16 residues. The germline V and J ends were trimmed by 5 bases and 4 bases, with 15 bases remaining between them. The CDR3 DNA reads TGTGCCAGCAGCGCAGGGGCGGGAGCCGGGGCCAACGTCCTGACTTTC. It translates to CASSAGAGAGANVLTF.

CDR3: CASSLGLAGAVENIQYF. In DNA, the CDR3 is TGCGCCAGCAGCTTGGGTCTAGCGGGAGCGGTTGAAAACATTCAGTACTTC. V is TRBV5-1 and J is TRBJ2-4; TRBD2 aligns across 10 bases. The CDR3 extends over 17 amino acids. V lost 0 bases, J lost 5 bases, and 8 bases stayed unmatched. Looked up from germline, CDR1 is SGHRS and CDR2 is YFSETQ.

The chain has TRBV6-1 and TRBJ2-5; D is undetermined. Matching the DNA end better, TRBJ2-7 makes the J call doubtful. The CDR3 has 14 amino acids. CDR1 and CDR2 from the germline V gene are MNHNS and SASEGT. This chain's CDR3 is CASSEEYTSYEQYF. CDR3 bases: TGTGCCAGCAGTGAAGAATACACCTCCTACGAGCAGTACTTC.

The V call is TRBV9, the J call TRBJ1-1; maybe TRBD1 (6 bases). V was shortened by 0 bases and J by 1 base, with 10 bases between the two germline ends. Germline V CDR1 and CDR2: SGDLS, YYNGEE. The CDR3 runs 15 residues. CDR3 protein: CASSVEGHPNTEAFF. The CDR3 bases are TGTGCCAGCAGCGTAGAGGGACACCCGAACACTGAAGCTTTCTTT.

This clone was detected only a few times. Here the CDR3 DNA reads TGCAGCGTTGAACCGGGACTAGGCATCAATGAGCAGTTCTTC. Amino acid sequence: CSVEPGLGINEQFF. This chain uses TRBV29-1 with TRBJ2-1, with 8 bases that match TRBD2. This CDR3 is 14 amino acids long. Germline CDR1 and CDR2: SQVTM and ANQGSEA. Trimming cost V 2 bases and J 6 bases; bases outside gene matches: 6.

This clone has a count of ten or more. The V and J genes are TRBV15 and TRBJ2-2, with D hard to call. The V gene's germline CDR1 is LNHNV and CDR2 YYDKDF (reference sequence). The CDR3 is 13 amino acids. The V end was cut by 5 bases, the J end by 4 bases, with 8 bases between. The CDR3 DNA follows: TGTGCCACCAGCGCCGGGTTCACCGGGGAGCTGTTTTTT. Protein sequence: CATSAGFTGELFF.

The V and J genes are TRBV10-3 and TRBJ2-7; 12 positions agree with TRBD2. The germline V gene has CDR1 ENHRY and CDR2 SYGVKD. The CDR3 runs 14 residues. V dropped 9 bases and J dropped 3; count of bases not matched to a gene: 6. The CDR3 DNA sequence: TGTGCCATGTCTAGCGGGAGGGCGAACTACGAGCAGTACTTC. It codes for CAMSSGRANYEQYF.

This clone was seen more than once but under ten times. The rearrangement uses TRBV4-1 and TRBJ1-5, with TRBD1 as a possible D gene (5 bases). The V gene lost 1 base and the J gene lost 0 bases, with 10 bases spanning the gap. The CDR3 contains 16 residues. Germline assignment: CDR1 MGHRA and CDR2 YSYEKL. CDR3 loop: CASSQAEGYSNQPQHF. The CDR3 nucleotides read TGCGCCAGCAGCCAAGCCGAGGGGTATAGCAATCAGCCCCAGCATTTT.